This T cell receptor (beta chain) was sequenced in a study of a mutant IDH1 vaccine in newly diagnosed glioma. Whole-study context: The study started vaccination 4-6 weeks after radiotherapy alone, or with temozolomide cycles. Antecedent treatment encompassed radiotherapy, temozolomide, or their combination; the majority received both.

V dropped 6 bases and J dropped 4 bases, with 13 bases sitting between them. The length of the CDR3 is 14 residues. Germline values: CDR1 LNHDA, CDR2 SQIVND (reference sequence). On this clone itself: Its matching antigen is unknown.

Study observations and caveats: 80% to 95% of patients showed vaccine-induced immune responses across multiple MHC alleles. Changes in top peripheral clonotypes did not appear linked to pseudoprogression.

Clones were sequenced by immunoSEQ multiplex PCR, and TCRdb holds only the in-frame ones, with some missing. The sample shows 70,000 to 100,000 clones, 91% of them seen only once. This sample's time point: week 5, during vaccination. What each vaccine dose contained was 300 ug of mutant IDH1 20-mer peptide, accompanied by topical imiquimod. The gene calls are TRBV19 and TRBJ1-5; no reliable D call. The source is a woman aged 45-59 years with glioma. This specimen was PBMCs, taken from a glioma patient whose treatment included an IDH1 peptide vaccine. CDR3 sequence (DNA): TGTGCCAGTAGCCCCCCAAGGGATAATCAGCCCCAGCATTTT. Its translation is CASSPPRDNQPQHF.